A selection of T cell receptor beta chains follows, all from one sample in a study of glioma-infiltrating T cells. From the multiplex PCR reads, TCRdb called clonotypes with MiXCR, one entry per CDR3 protein. The data show 45,000 or so distinct CDR3 sequences, 20% to 25% seen once. The specimen was glioma tissue, nonneoplastic brain tissue, or PBMCs (not recorded which). All receptors derive from a human donor with low-grade glioma or glioblastoma, undergoing nonglioma brain surgery, or in good health (not recorded which). The CDR3 runs from the conserved cysteine through the conserved F or W. The D gene is left open where the match is weak. For some rows the clone size is stated as once, few or many, or as a class when expanded; others skip it.

v_gene,d_gene,abundance,j_gene,CDR3nt,CDR3aa
TRBV12-3/TRBV12-4,-,few,TRBJ1-1,TGTGCCAGCAGTTTATACGGGCCCATGAACACTGAAGCTTTCTTT,CASSLYGPMNTEAFF
TRBV6-6,TRBD2,-,TRBJ2-3,TGTGCCACCCGAGCGGGGGTTAGCACAGATACGCAGTATTTT,CATRAGVSTDTQYF
TRBV4-1,-,many,TRBJ1-5,TGCGCCAGCAGCCAAGATCTCCCCCCGGGACGGGACCATCAGCCCCAGCATTTT,CASSQDLPPGRDHQPQHF
TRBV2,TRBD2,-,TRBJ2-3,TGTGCCAGCTTGGGACTAGAAGGGGCCACAGATACGCAGTATTTT,CASLGLEGATDTQYF
TRBV6-2/TRBV6-3,TRBD2,many,TRBJ2-3,TGTGCCAGCACCAAAGGGACTACCACAGATACGCAGTATTTT,CASTKGTTTDTQYF
TRBV12-3/TRBV12-4,-,many,TRBJ2-1,TGTGCCAGCAGTTTGTTAGAGGGACGCAATGAGCAGTTCTTC,CASSLLEGRNEQFF
TRBV12-3/TRBV12-4,-,many,TRBJ1-1,TGTGCCAGCAGTTTTTTAGGGGCCACTGAAGCTTTCTTT,CASSFLGATEAFF
TRBV10-3,-,many,TRBJ1-4,TGTGCCATCAGGGACAGCCTTAATGAAAAACTGTTTTTT,CAIRDSLNEKLFF
TRBV27,-,-,TRBJ2-1,TGTGCCAGCAGTTTTAAACAGGAAAATGAGCAGTTCTTC,CASSFKQENEQFF
TRBV15,-,many,TRBJ1-4,TGTGCCACCAGCAGAGACCCGGGGACTAATGAAAAACTGTTTTTT,CATSRDPGTNEKLFF
TRBV28,-,many,TRBJ2-7,TGTGCCAGCAGTTTATCCGGGTCGGGCGAGCAGTACTTC,CASSLSGSGEQYF
TRBV30,-,-,TRBJ1-1,TGTGCCTGGAGTGTGGGGCAGGGGAGCACTGAAGCTTTCTTT,CAWSVGQGSTEAFF
TRBV6-6,TRBD2,many,TRBJ2-1,TGTGCCAGCAGTTACTCAAGCGGGAGTTACAATGAGCAGTTCTTC,CASSYSSGSYNEQFF
TRBV7-6,-,many,TRBJ1-3,TGTGCCAGCGTGGGATTTGACACCATATATTTT,CASVGFDTIYF